These T cell receptor beta chains were read from a single sample in a study of shared clonotypes between healthy human individuals. The data were produced by immunoSEQ multiplex PCR, yet TCRdb's version contains in-frame clones alone and is incomplete. The sample lists under 2,500,000 clones, approximately 95% occurring once. The material sequenced was naive CD4+ T cells sorted from blood. The source is a young man in good health. Both conserved end residues are trimmed from each CDR3.

TRBV18 | ASSPSSKDEQF
TRBV6-5 | ASSRTVQETQY
TRBV2 | ASRVVYLTNNEQF
TRBV2 | ASSSVGEQF
TRBV2 | ASSLAGRTDTQY
TRBV4-1 | ASSPIIGGGSNQPQH
TRBV19 | ASRGTSGFPNEQF
TRBV9 | ASSVDGTSNQPQH
TRBV28 | ASNGAGEAF
TRBV7-3 | ASSATGGYGYT
TRBV5-1 | ASSRPSGNQETQY
TRBV11-3 | ASSPRGWGPQPNTGELF
TRBV5-6 | ASINFGGNGEKLF
TRBV6-5 | ASRGAGGSNQPQH
TRBV29-1 | SVSGTGSYEQY
TRBV2 | ASSEIGNSNNEQF
TRBV5-4 | ASSLPGLGGDTQY
TRBV7-9 | ASSFTSGLADTQY
TRBV5-1 | ASSSGLQETQY
TRBV2 | ASRDWDNNEQF
TRBV7-9 | ASSPTSGGGVAKNIQY
TRBV7-2 | ASSTRAGGPYEQY
TRBV7-3 | ASSFDRASNEQY
TRBV5-1 | ASSWRVQGAKETQY
TRBV29-1 | SFRQGAVRQETQY
TRBV5-1 | ASSSPGQEKSGSSYNEQF
TRBV7-9 | ASSLPRQGETQY
TRBV2 | ASRNGRPHT
TRBV14 | ASSQDWAGAYEQY
TRBV9 | ASSVDAYSNQPQH
TRBV30 | AWSVGGEQF
TRBV18 | ASSPFINTEAF
TRBV11-2 | ASSLVAGINEKLF
TRBV5-1 | ASSFVGQGVEQY
TRBV11-2 | ASSRGLGETQY
TRBV29-1 | SVSSRLEQY
TRBV6-5 | ASRKGAPDTQY
TRBV29-1 | SVGASGGPGLAKNIQY
TRBV29-1 | SVARGATEAF
TRBV10-3 | AISEPGNTEAF
TRBV10-3 | AINTGESTEAF
TRBV10-3 | AISESPGPGQNSNQPQH